These 22 T cell receptor beta chains share one sample of origin, sequenced in a study of cytomegalovirus exposure and HLA in healthy donors. The PCR contained 60 Vbeta and 13 Jbeta primers. Assay: immunoSEQ multiplex PCR; the TCRdb copy retains only in-frame clones and omits some. The data contain some 110,000 clones, roughly three quarters of them singletons. Sample: PBMCs. The receptors were gathered from a woman aged 18-30 years in good health and CMV-seronegative.

The chain is built from TRBV5-4 and TRBJ2-2, with 11 bases fitting TRBD1. CDR3 length: 15 residues. From germline, CDR1 is SGHNT and CDR2 YYREEE (reference sequence). J was trimmed by 5 bases and V by 4 bases; bases with no gene match: 4. Written as DNA, the CDR3 is TGTGCCAGCAGCCGGGGACAGGGGGTTACCGGGGAGCTGTTTTTT. It codes for CASSRGQGVTGELFF.

The chain links TRBV9 to TRBJ2-5; 8 positions agree with TRBD2. With V trimmed by 7 bases and J by 3 bases, 5 bases remained unmatched. Per germline, CDR1 SGDLS and CDR2 YYNGEE. The CDR3 runs 13 residues. The chain's CDR3 is CASGGAGEETQYF. The CDR3 DNA reads TGTGCCAGCGGCGGAGCGGGGGAAGAGACCCAGTACTTC.

The V and J genes are TRBV2 and TRBJ1-1; 9 bases are a match to TRBD1. The CDR3 consists of 14 residues. J was trimmed by 6 bases and V by 5 bases; bases with no gene match: 7. Looked up from germline, CDR1 is SNHLY and CDR2 is FYNNEI. For the CDR3, the DNA is TGTGCCAGCAGTATGGGACAGGGCGGCTCTGAAGCTTTCTTT. Translated, it gives CASSMGQGGSEAFF.

There are a few counts of this clone. The chain is built from TRBV28 and TRBJ2-7; 9 bases match TRBD1. The CDR3 consists of 15 residues. The germline gives CDR1 MDHEN, CDR2 SYDVKM. The junction had 15 bases not matched to a gene; V was cut back by 6 bases and J by 9 bases. The CDR3 loop reads CASRRPGTGNSGQYF. In nucleotides, the CDR3 is TGTGCCAGCAGACGTCCCGGGACAGGGAATTCGGGGCAGTACTTC.

The chain employs TRBV11-2 and TRBJ1-1; D possibly corresponds to TRBD1 (6 bases). Trimming cost V 3 bases and J 1 base, with 12 bases left between them. Germline values: CDR1 SGHAT, CDR2 FQNNGV. The CDR3 is 15 residues long. The CDR3 protein is CASSFATTGNTEAFF. CDR3 sequence (DNA): TGTGCCAGCAGCTTCGCAACGACAGGGAACACTGAAGCTTTCTTT.

V usage is TRBV2 and J usage is TRBJ1-1, with 7 bases aligning to TRBD1. The germline V gene has CDR1 SNHLY and CDR2 FYNNEI. Trimming removed 6 bases from V and 7 bases from J; junction bases left unmatched: 8. This CDR3 comprises 13 residues. CDR3 sequence: CASRFRGNVEAFF. CDR3 bases: TGTGCCAGCAGATTCAGGGGGAATGTTGAAGCTTTCTTT.

Notes on this clone: The junction departs from the called germline gene at one end, perhaps through a read error. V gene TRBV25-1 combines with J gene TRBJ2-3, with D possibly matching TRBD1 (6 bases). Germline V lookup: CDR1 MGHDK, CDR2 SYGVNS. This CDR3 spans 14 amino acids. CDR3 DNA sequence: TGTGCCAGCAGCGAATACAGGGCCGGGGATACGCAGTATTTT. It encodes CASSEYRAGDTQYF.

This chain joins TRBV30 and TRBJ1-2; 9 positions agree with TRBD1. The CDR3 covers 13 residues. Germline V lookup: CDR1 GTSNPN, CDR2 SVGIG (reference sequence). Trimming took 8 bases from V and 8 from J; bases not matched to a gene: 12. The CDR3 loop reads CAGWFGTGRGYTF. Written as DNA, the CDR3 is TGTGCCGGATGGTTCGGGACAGGGAGGGGCTACACCTTC.

The chain couples TRBV19 to TRBJ2-7; weak D call: TRBD1 (6 bases). V was clipped by 5 bases and J by 4 bases, with 18 bases between them. CDR1 and CDR2 from the germline V gene are LNHDA and SQIVND (reference sequence). The CDR3 length is 15 residues. Written as DNA, the CDR3 is TGTGCCAGTAGTCAGGCCCTCCGGACAGAGTACGAGCAGTACTTC. Protein sequence: CASSQALRTEYEQYF.

The CDR3 protein is CASSSRTGGYNEQFF. The CDR3 DNA sequence: TGTGCCAGCAGTTCCCGGACAGGGGGCTACAATGAGCAGTTCTTC. The V gene is TRBV6-5, the J gene TRBJ2-1; 10 bases fit TRBD1. The CDR3 has 15 amino acids. V trimming: 4 bases; J trimming: 3 bases; junction bases outside the gene matches: 3. CDR1 MNHEY and CDR2 SVGAGI come from the germline V gene.

This clone showed up just once. V and J are TRBV7-9 and TRBJ1-5; D is ambiguous. The germline gives CDR1 SEHNR, CDR2 FQNEAQ (reference sequence). V was trimmed by 5 bases and J by 5 bases, leaving 19 bases between them. The CDR3 length is 16 residues. The CDR3 loop is CASSLGRPKVDQPQHF. In nucleotides, the CDR3 is TGTGCCAGCAGCCTCGGGAGGCCGAAAGTCGATCAGCCCCAGCATTTT.

The chain carries TRBV9 and TRBJ1-1, with D maybe TRBD1 (5 bases). Trimming pared 1 base from V and 9 bases from J, leaving 31 bases between. The CDR3 is 19 residues long. Germline V gives CDR1 SGDLS, CDR2 YYNGEE. This CDR3 is CASSVPQKSLQDLSAQAFF. CDR3 coding DNA: TGTGCCAGCAGCGTACCCCAGAAGAGCCTACAGGATCTCTCGGCCCAAGCTTTCTTT.

The chain has TRBV18 and TRBJ1-6, with a weak D call TRBD1 (5 bases). The germline CDR1 and CDR2 sequences are KGHSH and LQKENI. The CDR3 is 16 amino acids. V lost 0 bases to trimming and J lost 4 bases, with 10 bases between them. In DNA, the CDR3 is TGTGCCAGCTCACCACCCCGGACATCTTATAATTCACCCCTCCACTTT. Its protein product is CASSPPRTSYNSPLHF.

The chain recombines TRBV2 with TRBJ2-7; D may be TRBD1 (5 bases). Deletions cut 9 bases from V and 0 bases from J, with 18 bases between. Germline CDR1 reads SNHLY; CDR2 reads FYNNEI. This CDR3 has 15 amino acids. The CDR3 loop reads CARNINRFGSYEQYF. CDR3 DNA sequence: TGTGCCAGGAACATTAACAGGTTCGGCTCCTACGAGCAGTACTTC.

This sequence joins TRBV19 and TRBJ2-6; D is possibly TRBD1 (6 bases). The germline V gene encodes CDR1 LNHDA and CDR2 SQIVND (reference sequence). V was shortened by 4 bases and J by 0 bases, with 10 bases between the two germline ends. This CDR3 is built from 16 residues. The DNA of the CDR3 is TGTGCCAGTAGTAGGACAGTCACCTCTGGGGCCAACGTCCTGACTTTC. Its translation: CASSRTVTSGANVLTF.

The V gene is TRBV5-1, the J gene TRBJ2-5; D might be TRBD2 (6 bases). CDR1 is SGHRS, CDR2 YFSETQ, per germline. V lost 1 base, J lost 1 base, and 8 bases lay in between. The CDR3 sequence is 14 residues long. The CDR3 DNA sequence: TGCGCCAGCAGCTTGCTAGCGACCCAAGAGACCCAGTACTTC. It translates to CASSLLATQETQYF. The complete variable domain, with remaining parts taken from reference TRBV5-1 and TRBJ2-5, reads KAGVTQTPRYLIKTRGQQVTLSCSPISGHRSVSWYQQTPGQGLQFLFEYFSETQRNKGNFPGRFSGRQFSNSRSEMNVSTLELGDSALYLCASSLLATQETQYFGPGTRLLVL.

This chain uses TRBV7-9 with TRBJ2-1; D unclear. Germline V gene data show CDR1 as SEHNR and CDR2 as FQNEAQ (reference sequence). The CDR3 covers 12 residues. The ends were cut back, 1 base at V and 10 bases at J, with 8 bases in the middle. CDR3 region: CASSLVSLEQFF. The CDR3 nucleotides are TGTGCCAGCAGCTTAGTTTCTTTGGAGCAGTTCTTC.

The J gene is TRBJ2-3, the V gene TRBV5-4, with 10 bases lining up with TRBD2. Per the germline V gene, CDR1 is SGHNT and CDR2 is YYREEE (reference sequence). V lost 7 bases, J lost 2 bases, and 10 bases stayed unmatched. The CDR3 contains 16 residues. DNA of the CDR3: TGTGCCAGCCGACGGACTAGCGGTTTAGACACAGATACGCAGTATTTT. Translating gives CASRRTSGLDTDTQYF.

The chain links TRBV28 to TRBJ2-7; TRBD2 might be the D (6 bases). Deletions cut 6 bases from V and 2 bases from J, with 8 bases between. The CDR3 has 12 residues. Germline assignment: CDR1 MDHEN and CDR2 SYDVKM. The chain's CDR3 is CASSPGAYEQYF. The CDR3 DNA sequence: TGTGCCAGCAGCCCGGGGGCCTACGAGCAGTACTTC.

The V call is TRBV28, the J call TRBJ1-5; maybe TRBD1 (6 bases). Trimming left V 6 bases short and J 4 bases short, with 31 bases between. This CDR3 is 20 amino acids long. The germline CDR1 and CDR2 sequences are MDHEN and SYDVKM. CDR3 bases: TGTGCCAGCAGGCATCCGGGGAGAAGAGGGGGGGTCGGGAAAAATCAGCCCCAGCATTTT. Its translation: CASRHPGRRGGVGKNQPQHF.

The count of this clone is one. This chain joins TRBV6-5 and TRBJ1-6; 7 bases fit TRBD1. Germline loops: CDR1 MNHEY, CDR2 SVGAGI. This CDR3 comprises 14 residues. The V gene end was trimmed by 10 bases and the J gene end by 6 bases; junction bases not matched to a gene: 9. CDR3 region: CATLRQGGNSPLHF. The CDR3 DNA reads as TGTGCCACCCTACGACAGGGCGGTAATTCACCCCTCCACTTT.

This sequence joins TRBV10-2 and TRBJ2-7, with D uncertain. Trimming left V 3 bases short and J 4 bases short, with 7 bases between. The CDR3 is made up of 12 amino acids. The germline V gene has CDR1 WSHSY and CDR2 SAAADI. DNA of the CDR3: TGCGCCAGCAGTGAAGGAGTGTACGAGCAGTACTTC. This encodes CASSEGVYEQYF.